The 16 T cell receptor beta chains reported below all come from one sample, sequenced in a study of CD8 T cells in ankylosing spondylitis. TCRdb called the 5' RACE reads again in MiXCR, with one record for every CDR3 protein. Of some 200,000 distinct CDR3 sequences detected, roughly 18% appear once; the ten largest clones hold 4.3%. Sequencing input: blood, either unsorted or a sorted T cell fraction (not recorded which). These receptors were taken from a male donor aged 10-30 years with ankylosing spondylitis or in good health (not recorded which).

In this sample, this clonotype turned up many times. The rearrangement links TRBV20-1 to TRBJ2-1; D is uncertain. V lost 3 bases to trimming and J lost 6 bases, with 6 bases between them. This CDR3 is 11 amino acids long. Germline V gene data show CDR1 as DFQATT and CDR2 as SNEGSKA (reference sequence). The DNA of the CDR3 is TGCAGTGCTAGTAAAGGCAATGAGCAGTTCTTC. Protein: CSASKGNEQFF.

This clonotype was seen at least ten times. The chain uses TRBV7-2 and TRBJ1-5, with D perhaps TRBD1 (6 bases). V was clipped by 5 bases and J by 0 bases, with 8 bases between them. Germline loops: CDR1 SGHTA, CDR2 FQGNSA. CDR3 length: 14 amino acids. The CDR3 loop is CASSPGDSNQPQHF. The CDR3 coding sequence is TGTGCCAGCAGCCCAGGGGATAGCAATCAGCCCCAGCATTTT.

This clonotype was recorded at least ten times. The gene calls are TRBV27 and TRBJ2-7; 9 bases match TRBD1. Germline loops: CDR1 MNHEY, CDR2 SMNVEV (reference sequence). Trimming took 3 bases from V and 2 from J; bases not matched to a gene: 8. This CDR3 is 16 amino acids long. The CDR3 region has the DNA TGTGCCAGCAGTTTCGCTGGCAGACAGGGGGCCTACGAGCAGTACTTC. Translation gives CASSFAGRQGAYEQYF.

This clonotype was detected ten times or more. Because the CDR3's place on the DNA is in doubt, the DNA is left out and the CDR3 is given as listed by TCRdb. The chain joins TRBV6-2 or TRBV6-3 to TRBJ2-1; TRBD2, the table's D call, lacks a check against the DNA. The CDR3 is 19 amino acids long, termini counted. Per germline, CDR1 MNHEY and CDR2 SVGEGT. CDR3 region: CASSTSTSGRASLYNEQFF.

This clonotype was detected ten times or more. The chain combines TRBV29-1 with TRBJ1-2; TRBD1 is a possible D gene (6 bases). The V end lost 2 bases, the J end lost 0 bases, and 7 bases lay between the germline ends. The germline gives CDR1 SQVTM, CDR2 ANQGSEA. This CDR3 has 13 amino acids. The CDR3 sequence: CSVETGTNYGYTF. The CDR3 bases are TGCAGCGTTGAAACAGGGACTAACTATGGCTACACCTTC.

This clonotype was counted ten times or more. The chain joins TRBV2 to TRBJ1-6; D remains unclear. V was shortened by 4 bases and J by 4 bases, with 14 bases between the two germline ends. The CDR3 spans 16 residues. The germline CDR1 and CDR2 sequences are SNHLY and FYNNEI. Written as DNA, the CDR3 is TGTGCCAGCAGTGGATTCTCGGTCGAATATAATTCACCCCTCCACTTT. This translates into CASSGFSVEYNSPLHF.

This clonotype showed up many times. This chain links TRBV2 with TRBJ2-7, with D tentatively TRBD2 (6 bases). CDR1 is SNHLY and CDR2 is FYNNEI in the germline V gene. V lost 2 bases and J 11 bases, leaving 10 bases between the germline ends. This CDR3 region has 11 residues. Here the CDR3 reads CASSERGIEYV. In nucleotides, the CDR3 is TGTGCCAGCAGTGAACGCGGGATTGAGTACGTC.

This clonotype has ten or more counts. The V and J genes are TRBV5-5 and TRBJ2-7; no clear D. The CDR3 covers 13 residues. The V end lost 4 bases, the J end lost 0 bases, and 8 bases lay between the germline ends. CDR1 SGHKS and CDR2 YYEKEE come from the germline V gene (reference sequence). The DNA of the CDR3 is TGTGCCAGCAGCGCCCTGAGCTCCTACGAGCAGTACGTC. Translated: CASSALSSYEQYV.

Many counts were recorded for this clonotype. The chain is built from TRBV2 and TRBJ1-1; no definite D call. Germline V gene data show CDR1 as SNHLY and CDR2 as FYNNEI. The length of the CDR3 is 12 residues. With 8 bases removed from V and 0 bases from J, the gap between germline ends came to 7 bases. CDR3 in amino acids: CASQHLNTEAFF. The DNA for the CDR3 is TGTGCCAGCCAACACCTGAACACTGAAGCTTTCTTT.

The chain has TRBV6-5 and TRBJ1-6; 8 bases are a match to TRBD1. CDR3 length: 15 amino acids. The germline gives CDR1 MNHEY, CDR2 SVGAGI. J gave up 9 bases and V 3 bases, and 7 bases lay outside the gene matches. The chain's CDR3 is CASSYATGDGSPLHF. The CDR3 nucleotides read TGTGCCAGCAGTTATGCGACAGGGGACGGTTCACCCCTCCACTTT.

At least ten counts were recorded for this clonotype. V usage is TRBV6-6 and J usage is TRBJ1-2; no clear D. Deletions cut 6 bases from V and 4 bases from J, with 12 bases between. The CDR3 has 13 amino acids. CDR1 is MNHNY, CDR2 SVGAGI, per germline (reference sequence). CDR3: CASSPERAYGYTF. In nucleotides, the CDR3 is TGTGCCAGCAGCCCAGAGCGAGCCTATGGCTACACCTTC.

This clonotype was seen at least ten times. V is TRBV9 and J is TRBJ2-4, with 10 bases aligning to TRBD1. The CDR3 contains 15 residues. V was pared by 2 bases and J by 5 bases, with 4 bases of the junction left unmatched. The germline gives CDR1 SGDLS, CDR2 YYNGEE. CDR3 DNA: TGTGCCAGCAGCGTGGGCGGACAGGGGGAAAACATTCAGTACTTC. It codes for CASSVGGQGENIQYF.

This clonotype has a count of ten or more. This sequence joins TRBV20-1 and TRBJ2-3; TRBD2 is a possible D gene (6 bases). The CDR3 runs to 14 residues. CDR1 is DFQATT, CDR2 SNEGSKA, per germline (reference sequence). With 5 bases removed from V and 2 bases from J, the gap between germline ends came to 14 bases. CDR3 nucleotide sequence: TGCAGTGCTTCAAGGGGAGGCTACACAGATACGCAGTATTTT. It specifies CSASRGGYTDTQYF.

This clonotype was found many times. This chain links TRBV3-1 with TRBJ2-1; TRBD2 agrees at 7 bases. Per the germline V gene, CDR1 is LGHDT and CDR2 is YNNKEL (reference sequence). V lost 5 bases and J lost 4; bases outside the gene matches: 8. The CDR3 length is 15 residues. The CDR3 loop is CASSSRTRPYNEQFF. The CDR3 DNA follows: TGTGCCAGCAGCTCCCGGACTAGACCTTACAATGAGCAGTTCTTC.

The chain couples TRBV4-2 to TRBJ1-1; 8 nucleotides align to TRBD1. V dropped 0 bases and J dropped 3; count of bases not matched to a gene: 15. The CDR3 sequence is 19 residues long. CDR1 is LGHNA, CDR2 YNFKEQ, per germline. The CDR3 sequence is CASSQEADPLGQGHTEAFF. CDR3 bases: TGTGCCAGCAGCCAAGAAGCCGACCCCTTAGGACAGGGCCACACTGAAGCTTTCTTT.

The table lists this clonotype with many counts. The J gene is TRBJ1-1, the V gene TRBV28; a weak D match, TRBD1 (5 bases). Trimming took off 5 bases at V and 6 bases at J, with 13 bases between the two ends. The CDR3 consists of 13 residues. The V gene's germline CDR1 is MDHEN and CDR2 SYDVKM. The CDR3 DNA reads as TGTGCCAGCAGTCCACACTTGGGGGCTGAAGCTTTCTTT. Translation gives CASSPHLGAEAFF.